This T cell receptor beta chain was identified in a study of PD-1 blockade in classical Hodgkin lymphoma. The study's findings and limits: Some patients started nivolumab under 1 year after ASCT, and they were excluded. Relapsed/refractory patients reportedly had the lowest baseline TCR diversity, below newly diagnosed patients, who were below healthy donors.

Generated by immunoSEQ multiplex PCR, the TCRdb table keeps only in-frame clones and is missing some. This sample has about 110,000 clones, with 70% to 90% found just once. Notes on this clone: Antigen specificity is unknown.

Each patient's relapse followed autologous stem cell transplantation, and brentuximab vedotin exposure varied. Complete response, partial response or progressive disease was each patient's best response. This receptor was obtained from a human donor with classical Hodgkin lymphoma. Sample: peripheral blood mononuclear cells (PBMCs), taken before the second cycle of nivolumab.

CDR3 amino acids: CASSLVGNEQYF. The CDR3, as DNA: TGCGCCAGCAGCTTGGTAGGGAACGAGCAGTACTTC. The chain combines TRBV5-1 with TRBJ2-5; D call uncertain. The DNA matches TRBJ2-7 better at its end, which makes the J call doubtful. The V gene's germline CDR1 is SGHRS and CDR2 YFSETQ. CDR3 length: 12 residues.